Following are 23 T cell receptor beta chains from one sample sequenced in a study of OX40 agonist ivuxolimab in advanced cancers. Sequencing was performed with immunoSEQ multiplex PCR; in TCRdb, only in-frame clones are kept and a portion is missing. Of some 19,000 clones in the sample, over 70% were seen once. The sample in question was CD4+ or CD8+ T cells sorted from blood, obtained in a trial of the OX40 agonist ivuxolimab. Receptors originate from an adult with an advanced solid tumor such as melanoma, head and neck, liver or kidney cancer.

The CDR3 DNA reads TGCGCCAGCAGCCCGATAGCGGACAGGGAAACCTACGAGCAGTACTTC. This gives the protein CASSPIADRETYEQYF. This chain links TRBV4-1 with TRBJ2-7; 8 bases match TRBD1. CDR1 MGHRA and CDR2 YSYEKL come from the germline V gene. CDR3 size: 16 residues. Germline trimming cut 4 bases from V and 2 bases from J; bases unmatched to any gene: 10.

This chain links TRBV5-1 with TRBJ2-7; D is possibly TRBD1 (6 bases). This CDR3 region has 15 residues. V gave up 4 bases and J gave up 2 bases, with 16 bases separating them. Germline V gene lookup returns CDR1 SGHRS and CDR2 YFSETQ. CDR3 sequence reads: CASSIPGTLTYEQYF. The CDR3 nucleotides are TGCGCCAGCAGCATCCCGGGGACACTAACCTACGAGCAGTACTTC.

CDR3: CASSFSGFTDTQYF. CDR3 coding DNA: TGTGCCAGCAGTTTTAGCGGTTTCACAGATACGCAGTATTTT. J is TRBJ2-3 and V is TRBV27; D perhaps matches TRBD2 (6 bases). Germline CDR1 and CDR2: MNHEY and SMNVEV (reference sequence). Trimming removed 3 bases from V and 2 bases from J, with 9 bases in between. This CDR3 is built from 14 residues.

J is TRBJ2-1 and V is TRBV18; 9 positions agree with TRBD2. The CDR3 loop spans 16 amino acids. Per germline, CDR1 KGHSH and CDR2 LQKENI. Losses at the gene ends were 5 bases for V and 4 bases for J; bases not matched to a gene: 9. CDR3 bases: TGTGCCAGCTCAACACGACTAGCGGAGCAATACAATGAGCAGTTCTTC. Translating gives CASSTRLAEQYNEQFF. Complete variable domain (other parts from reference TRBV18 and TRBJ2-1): NAGVMQNPRHLVRRRGQEARLRCSPMKGHSHVYWYRQLPEEGLKFMVYLQKENIIDESGMPKERFSAEFPKEGPSILRIQQVVRGDSAAYFCASSTRLAEQYNEQFFGPGTRLTVL.

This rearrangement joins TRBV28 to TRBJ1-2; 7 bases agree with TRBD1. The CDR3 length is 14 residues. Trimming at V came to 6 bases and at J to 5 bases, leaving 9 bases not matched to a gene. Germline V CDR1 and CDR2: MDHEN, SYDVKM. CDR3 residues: CASSTRVQGYGYTF. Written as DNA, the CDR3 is TGTGCCAGCAGCACCCGTGTACAGGGGTATGGCTACACCTTC.

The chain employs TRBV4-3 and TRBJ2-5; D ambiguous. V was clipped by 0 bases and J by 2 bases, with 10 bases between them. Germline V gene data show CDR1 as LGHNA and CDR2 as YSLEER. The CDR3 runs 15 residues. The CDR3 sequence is CASSQDRFTQETQYF. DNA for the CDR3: TGCGCCAGCAGCCAAGATCGATTTACGCAAGAGACCCAGTACTTC.

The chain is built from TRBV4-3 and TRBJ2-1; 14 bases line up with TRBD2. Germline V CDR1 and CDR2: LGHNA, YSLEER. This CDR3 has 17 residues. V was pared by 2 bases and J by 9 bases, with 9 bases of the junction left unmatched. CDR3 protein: CASSQTRLAGGNAEQFF. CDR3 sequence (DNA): TGCGCCAGCAGCCAAACCCGACTAGCGGGAGGGAACGCTGAGCAGTTCTTC.

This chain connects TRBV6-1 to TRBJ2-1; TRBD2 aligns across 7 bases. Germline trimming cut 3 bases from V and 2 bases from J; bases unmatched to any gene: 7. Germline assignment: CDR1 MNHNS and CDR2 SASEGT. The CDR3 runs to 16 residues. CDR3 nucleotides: TGTGCCAGCAGTGACTGGTGGACTAGAACCTACAATGAGCAGTTCTTC. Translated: CASSDWWTRTYNEQFF.

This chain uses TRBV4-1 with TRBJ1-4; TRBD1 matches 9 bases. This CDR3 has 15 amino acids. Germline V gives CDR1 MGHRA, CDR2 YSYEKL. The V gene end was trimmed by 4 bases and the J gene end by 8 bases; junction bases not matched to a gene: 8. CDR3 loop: CASSRLQGAEEKLFF. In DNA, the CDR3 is TGCGCCAGCAGCCGATTACAGGGGGCTGAGGAAAAACTGTTTTTT.

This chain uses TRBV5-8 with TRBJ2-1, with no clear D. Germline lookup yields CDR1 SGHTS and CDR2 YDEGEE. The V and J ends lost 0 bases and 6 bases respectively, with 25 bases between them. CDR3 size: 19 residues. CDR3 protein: CASSLEVLAGIGISNEQFF. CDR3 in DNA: TGTGCCAGCAGCTTGGAGGTTCTGGCTGGAATTGGAATAAGCAATGAGCAGTTCTTC.

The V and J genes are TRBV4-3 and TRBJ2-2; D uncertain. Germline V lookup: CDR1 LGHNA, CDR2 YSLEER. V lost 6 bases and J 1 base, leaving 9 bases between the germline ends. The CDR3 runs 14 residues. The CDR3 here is CASSLQRNTGELFF. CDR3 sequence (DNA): TGCGCCAGCAGTCTGCAGCGGAACACCGGGGAGCTGTTTTTT.

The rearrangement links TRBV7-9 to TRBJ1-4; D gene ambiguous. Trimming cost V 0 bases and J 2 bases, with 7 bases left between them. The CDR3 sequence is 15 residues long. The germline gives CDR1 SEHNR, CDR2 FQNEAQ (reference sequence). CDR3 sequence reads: CASSLARSTNEKLFF. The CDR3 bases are TGTGCCAGCAGCTTAGCGCGGAGCACTAATGAAAAACTGTTTTTT.

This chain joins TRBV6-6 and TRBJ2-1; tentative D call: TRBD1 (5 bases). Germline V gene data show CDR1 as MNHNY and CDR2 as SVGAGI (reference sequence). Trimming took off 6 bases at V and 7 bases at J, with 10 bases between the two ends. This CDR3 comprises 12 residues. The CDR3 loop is CASREGANEQFF. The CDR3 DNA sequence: TGTGCCAGCAGGGAAGGGGCTAATGAGCAGTTCTTC.

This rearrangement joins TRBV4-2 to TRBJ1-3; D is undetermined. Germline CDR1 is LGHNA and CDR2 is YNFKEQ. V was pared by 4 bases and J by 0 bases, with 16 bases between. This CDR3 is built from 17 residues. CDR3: CASSPLSDGVSGNTIYF. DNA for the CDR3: TGTGCCAGCAGCCCTCTCAGTGACGGTGTCTCTGGAAACACCATATATTTT.

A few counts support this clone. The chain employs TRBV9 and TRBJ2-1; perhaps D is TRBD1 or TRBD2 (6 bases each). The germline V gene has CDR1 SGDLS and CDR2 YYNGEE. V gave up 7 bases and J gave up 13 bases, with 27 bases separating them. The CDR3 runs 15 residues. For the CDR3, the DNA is TGTGCCAGCGCGCCCACTTCGACAGGCTGGCGGGAACAGTTCTTC. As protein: CASAPTSTGWREQFF. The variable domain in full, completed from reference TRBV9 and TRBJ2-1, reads DSGVTQTPKHLITATGQRVTLRCSPRSGDLSVYWYQQSLDQGLQFLIQYYNGEERAKGNILERFSAQQFPDLHSELNLSSLELGDSALYFCASAPTSTGWREQFFGPGTRLTVL.

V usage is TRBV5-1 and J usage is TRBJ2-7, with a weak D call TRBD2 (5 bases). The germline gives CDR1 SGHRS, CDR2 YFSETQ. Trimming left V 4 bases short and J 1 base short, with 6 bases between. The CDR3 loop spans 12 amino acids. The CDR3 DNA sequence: TGCGCCAGCAGCGGGGAGTCCTACGAGCAGTACTTC. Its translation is CASSGESYEQYF.

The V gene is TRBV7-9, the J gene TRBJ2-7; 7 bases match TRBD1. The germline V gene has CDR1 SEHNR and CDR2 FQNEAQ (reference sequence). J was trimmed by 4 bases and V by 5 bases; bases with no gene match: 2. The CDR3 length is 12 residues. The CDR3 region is CASSRDRYEQYF. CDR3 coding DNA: TGTGCCAGCAGCCGGGACAGATACGAGCAGTACTTC.

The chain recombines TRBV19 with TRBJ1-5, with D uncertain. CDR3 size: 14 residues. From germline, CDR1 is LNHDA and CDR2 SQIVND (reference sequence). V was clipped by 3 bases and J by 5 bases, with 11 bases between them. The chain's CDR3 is CASSMREFDQPQHF. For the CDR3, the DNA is TGTGCCAGTAGTATGCGCGAATTTGATCAGCCCCAGCATTTT.

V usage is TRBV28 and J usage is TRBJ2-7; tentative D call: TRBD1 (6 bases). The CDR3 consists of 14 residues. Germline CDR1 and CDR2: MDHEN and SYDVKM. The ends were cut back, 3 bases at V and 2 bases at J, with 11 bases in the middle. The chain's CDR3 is CASSFRTVPYEQYF. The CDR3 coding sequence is TGTGCCAGCAGTTTCCGGACAGTTCCCTACGAGCAGTACTTC.

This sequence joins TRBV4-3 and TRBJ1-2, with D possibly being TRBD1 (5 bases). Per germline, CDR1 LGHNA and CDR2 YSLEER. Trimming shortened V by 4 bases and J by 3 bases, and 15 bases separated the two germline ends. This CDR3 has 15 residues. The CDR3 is CASSPTVGDDYGYTF. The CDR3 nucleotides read TGCGCCAGCAGCCCCACGGTAGGGGACGACTATGGCTACACCTTC.

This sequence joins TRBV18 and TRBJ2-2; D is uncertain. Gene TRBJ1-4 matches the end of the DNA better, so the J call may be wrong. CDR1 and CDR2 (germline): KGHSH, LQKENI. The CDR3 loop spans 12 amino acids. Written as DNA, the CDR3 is TGTGCCAGCTCACCCCCGGACGAAAAACTGTTTTTT. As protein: CASSPPDEKLFF.

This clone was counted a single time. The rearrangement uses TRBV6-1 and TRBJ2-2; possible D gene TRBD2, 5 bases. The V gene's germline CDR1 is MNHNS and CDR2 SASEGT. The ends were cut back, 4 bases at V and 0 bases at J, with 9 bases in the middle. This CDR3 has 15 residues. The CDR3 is CASSGTDPNTGELFF. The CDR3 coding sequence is TGTGCCAGCAGTGGGACTGACCCGAACACCGGGGAGCTGTTTTTT.

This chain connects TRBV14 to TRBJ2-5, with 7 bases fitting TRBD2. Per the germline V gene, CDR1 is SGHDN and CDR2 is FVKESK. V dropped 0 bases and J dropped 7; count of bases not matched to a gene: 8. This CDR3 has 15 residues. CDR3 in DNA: TGTGCCAGCAGCCAAGATGCGGGAGATTGGGTGACCCAGTACTTC. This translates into CASSQDAGDWVTQYF.